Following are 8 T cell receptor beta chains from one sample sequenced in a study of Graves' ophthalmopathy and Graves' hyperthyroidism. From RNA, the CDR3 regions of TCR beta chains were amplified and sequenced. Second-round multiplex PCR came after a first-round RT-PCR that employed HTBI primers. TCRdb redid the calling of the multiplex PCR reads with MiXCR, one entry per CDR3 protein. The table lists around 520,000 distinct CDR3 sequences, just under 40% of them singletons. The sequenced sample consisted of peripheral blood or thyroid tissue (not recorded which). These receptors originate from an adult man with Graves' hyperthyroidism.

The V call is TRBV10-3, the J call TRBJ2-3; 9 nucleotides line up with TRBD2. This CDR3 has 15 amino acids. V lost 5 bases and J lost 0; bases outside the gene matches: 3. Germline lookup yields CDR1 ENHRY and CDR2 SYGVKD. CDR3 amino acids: CAISTAGGSTDTQYF. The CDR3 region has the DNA TGTGCCATCAGTACAGCGGGGGGCAGCACAGATACGCAGTATTTT.

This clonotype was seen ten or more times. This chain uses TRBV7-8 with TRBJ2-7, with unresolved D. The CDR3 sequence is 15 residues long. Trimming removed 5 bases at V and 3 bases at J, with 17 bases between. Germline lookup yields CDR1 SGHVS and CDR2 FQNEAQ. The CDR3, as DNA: TGTGCCAGCAGCCCCCACGCGAGGCAACTCTACGAGCAGTACTTC. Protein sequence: CASSPHARQLYEQYF.

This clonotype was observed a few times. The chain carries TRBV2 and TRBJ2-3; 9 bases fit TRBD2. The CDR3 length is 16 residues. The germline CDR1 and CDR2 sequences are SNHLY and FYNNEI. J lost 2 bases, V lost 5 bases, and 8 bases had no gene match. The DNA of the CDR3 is TGTGCCAGCAGTTACGTTAGCGGGAGTGTCACAGATACGCAGTATTTT. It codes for CASSYVSGSVTDTQYF.

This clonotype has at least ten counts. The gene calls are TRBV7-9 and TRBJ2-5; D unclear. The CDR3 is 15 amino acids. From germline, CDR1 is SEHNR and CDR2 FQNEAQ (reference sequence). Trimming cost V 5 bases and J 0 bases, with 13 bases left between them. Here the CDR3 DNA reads TGTGCCAGCAGCCCTGGAAGCCTGTACCAAGAGACCCAGTACTTC. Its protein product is CASSPGSLYQETQYF.

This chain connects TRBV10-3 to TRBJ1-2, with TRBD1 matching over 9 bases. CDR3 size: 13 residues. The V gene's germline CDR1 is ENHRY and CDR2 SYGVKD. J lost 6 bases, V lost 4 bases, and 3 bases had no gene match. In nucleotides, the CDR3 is TGTGCCATCAGTGCCGACAGGGGGAATGGCTACACCTTC. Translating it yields CAISADRGNGYTF.

CDR3 in amino acids: CASSLQGQGAKETQYF. CDR3 in DNA: TGTGCCAGCAGCTTACAAGGACAGGGGGCAAAGGAGACCCAGTACTTC. The chain recombines TRBV7-9 with TRBJ2-5; 11 bases are shared with TRBD1. Germline V gene sequence: CDR1 SEHNR, CDR2 FQNEAQ (reference sequence). This CDR3 is built from 16 residues. The junction had 7 bases not matched to a gene; V was cut back by 2 bases and J by 5 bases.

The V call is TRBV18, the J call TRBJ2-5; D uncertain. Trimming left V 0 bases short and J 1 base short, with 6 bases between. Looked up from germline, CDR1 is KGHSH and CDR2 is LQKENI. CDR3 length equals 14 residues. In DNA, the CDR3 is TGTGCCAGCTCACCACCGGCCGGCCAAGAGACCCAGTACTTC. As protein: CASSPPAGQETQYF.

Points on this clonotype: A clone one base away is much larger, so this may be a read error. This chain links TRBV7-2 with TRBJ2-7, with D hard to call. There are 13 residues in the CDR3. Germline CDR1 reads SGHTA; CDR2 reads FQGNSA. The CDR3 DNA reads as TGTGCCAGCAGCTTTAAGGGTGGGTACGAGCGGTACTTC. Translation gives CASSFKGGYERYF.